This T cell receptor (beta chain) was found in a study of Graves' ophthalmopathy and Graves' hyperthyroidism. Notes on the study in general: Ophthalmopathy could be told apart from stable hyperthyroidism by a 13-signature model (about 90% sensitivity, around 79% specificity). It was with approximately 69% sensitivity and just under 75% specificity that the model predicted ophthalmopathy progression.

Establishment of the diagnosis relied upon clinical symptoms, serum thyroxine, TRAb, thyroid ultrasound and orbital computed tomography. As the starting material, over 9.5 ml of fresh peripheral blood yielded the PBMCs. Comments on this clonotype: What it binds is not known. The junction and the germline gene differ at one end; a read error may be behind it.

Looked up from germline, CDR1 is SEHNR and CDR2 is FQNEAQ (reference sequence). The CDR3 sequence is 15 residues long. The TCR beta CDR3 regions underwent amplification from RNA transcripts. HTBI primers were employed in first-round RT-PCR, then a second-round multiplex PCR followed. Via MiXCR, TCRdb re-called the multiplex PCR reads, giving one row per CDR3 protein. The data contain almost 750,000 distinct CDR3 sequences, 35% to 50% of them singletons. The genes are TRBV7-9 and TRBJ2-5, with D perhaps TRBD1 or TRBD2 (5 bases each). The receptor's source is an adult man with Graves' ophthalmopathy. Material: peripheral blood. The CDR3 nucleotides are TGCGCCAGCAGCCAAGGGACGGAACTGTCTGAGACCCAGTACTTC. Translated, it gives CASSQGTELSETQYF.